This T cell receptor (beta chain) originates from a study of blood T cell repertoires in COVID-19. The wider study: COVID-19 samples collected from the United States, Italy and Spain covered acute and convalescent phases.

The sample holds one count of this clone. Trimming removed 5 bases from V and 1 base from J, with 11 bases in between. In germline, CDR1 is SGHVS, CDR2 FNYEAQ. The CDR3 sequence is 14 residues long. Per the authors' pipeline: Estimation of nucleated cell counts relied on the amplification of reference gene primers. The assay was immunoSEQ multiplex PCR, and TCRdb's table has in-frame clones only and misses some. The V and J calls and clone size were taken over from that table, and D and trimming were inferred from the DNA. Here the sample spans about 98,000 clones, 70% to 90% being singletons. The chain joins TRBV7-6 to TRBJ1-1; no clear D gene. The sequence was collected from a man between 70 and 80 years old with acute or convalescent COVID-19. Sequenced sample: peripheral blood. In DNA form, the CDR3 reads TGTGCCAGCAGCGAGCCGGGAGAGAACACTGAAGCTTTCTTT. Translated, it gives CASSEPGENTEAFF.